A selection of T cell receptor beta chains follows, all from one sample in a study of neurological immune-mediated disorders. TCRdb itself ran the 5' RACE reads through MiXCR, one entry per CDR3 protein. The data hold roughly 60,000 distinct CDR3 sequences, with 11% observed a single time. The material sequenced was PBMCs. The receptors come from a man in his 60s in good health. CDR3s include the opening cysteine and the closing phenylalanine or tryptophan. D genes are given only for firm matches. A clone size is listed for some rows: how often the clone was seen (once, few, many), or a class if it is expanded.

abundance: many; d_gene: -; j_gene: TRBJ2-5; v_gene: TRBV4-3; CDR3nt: TGCGCCAGCAGCCAAGAAGGGGCGTTTTCAGAGACCCAGTACTTC; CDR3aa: CASSQEGAFSETQYF
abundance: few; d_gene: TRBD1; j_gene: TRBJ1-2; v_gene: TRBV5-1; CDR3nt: TGCGCCAGCAGCTTGGAAGGGACAGGGCCTTACTATGGCTACACCTTC; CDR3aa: CASSLEGTGPYYGYTF
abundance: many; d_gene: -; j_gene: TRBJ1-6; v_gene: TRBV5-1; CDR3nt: TGCGCCAGCAGCTTGGACCCACAAGTAAATATAGGGACGGATTATAATTCACCCCTCCACTTT; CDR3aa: CASSLDPQVNIGTDYNSPLHF
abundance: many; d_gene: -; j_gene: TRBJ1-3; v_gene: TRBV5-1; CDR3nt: TGCGCCAGCAGCCCAACGGTGGGGACTAACACCATATATTTT; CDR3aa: CASSPTVGTNTIYF
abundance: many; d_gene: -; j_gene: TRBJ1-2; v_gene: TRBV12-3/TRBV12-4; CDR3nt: TGTGCCAGCAGTTTAGCGCTAGGGGACTATGGCTACACCTTC; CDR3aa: CASSLALGDYGYTF
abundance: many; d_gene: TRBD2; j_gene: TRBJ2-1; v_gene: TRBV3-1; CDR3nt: TGTGCCAGCAGCCACCCGCGACTAGCGAATTACAATGAGCAGTTCTTC; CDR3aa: CASSHPRLANYNEQFF
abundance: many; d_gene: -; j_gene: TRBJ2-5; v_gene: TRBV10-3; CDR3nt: TGTGCCATCAGTACGAGGGGCAACGCTGGGGAGACCCAGTACTTC; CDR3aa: CAISTRGNAGETQYF
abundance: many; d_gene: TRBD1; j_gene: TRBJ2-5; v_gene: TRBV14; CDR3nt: TGTGCCAGCAGCCAAGTCAGGGGGACAACGGAGACCCAGTACTTC; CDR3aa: CASSQVRGTTETQYF
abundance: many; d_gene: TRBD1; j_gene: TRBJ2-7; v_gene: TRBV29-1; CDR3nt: TGCAGCGTTGCCCGGGACAGGGGGCTCGAGCAGTACTTC; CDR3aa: CSVARDRGLEQYF
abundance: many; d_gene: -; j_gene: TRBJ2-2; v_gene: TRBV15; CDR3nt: TGTGCCACCAGCAGAGATCGCACGTTCACCGGGGAGCTGTTTTTT; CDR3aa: CATSRDRTFTGELFF
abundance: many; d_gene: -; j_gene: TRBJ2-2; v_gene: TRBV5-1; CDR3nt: TGCGCCAGCAGCTTATCTGGACGTATGGGAGGAGGGACCGGGGAGCTGTTTTTT; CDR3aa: CASSLSGRMGGGTGELFF
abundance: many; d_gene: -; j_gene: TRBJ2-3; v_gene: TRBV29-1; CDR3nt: TGCAGCTCCCCGGGCCTGGCGGCAGATACGCAGTATTTT; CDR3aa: CSSPGLAADTQYF
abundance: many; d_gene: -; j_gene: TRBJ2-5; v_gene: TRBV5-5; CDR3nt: TGTGCCAGCAGCTCGTCGGGGTACCTCCAAGAGACCCAGTACTTC; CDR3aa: CASSSSGYLQETQYF
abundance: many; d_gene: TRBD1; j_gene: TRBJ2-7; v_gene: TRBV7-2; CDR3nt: TGTGCCAGCAGCGGCGCCGGGACAGGAGTCCACGAGCAGTACTTC; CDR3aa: CASSGAGTGVHEQYF
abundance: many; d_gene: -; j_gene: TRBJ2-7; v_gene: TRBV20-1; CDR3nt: TGCAGTGCTAGAGACGACCGGGCCATTAGCTCCTACGAGCAGTACTTC; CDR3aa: CSARDDRAISSYEQYF
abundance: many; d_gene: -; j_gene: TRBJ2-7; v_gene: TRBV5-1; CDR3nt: TGCGCCAGCAGCTTCTTACCTACAGGTATCTCCTACGAGCAGTACTTC; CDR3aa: CASSFLPTGISYEQYF
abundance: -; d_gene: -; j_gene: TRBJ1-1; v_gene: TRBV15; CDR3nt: TGTGCCACCAGCAGAGAAGGTACCCTAGCTTTCTTT; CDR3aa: CATSREGTLAFF
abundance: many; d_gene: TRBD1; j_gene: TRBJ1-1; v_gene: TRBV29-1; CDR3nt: TGCAGCGCCCGGGACAGGGTTATGAACACTGAAGCTTTCTTT; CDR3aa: CSARDRVMNTEAFF
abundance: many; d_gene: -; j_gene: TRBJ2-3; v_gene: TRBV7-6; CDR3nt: TGTGCCAGCAGCCTGGGGGCAGCGGGGAATACGCAGTATTTT; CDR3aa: CASSLGAAGNTQYF
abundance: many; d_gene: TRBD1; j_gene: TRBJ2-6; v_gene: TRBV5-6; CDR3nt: TGTGCCAGCAGCTTTACAGGGGAGGGGGCCAACGTCCTGACTTTC; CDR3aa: CASSFTGEGANVLTF
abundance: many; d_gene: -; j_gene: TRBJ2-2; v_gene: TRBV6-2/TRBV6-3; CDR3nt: TGTGCCAGCAGCGTACAGGGGAACACCGGGGAGCTGTTTTTT; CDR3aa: CASSVQGNTGELFF
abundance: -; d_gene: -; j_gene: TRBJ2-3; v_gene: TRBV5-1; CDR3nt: TGCGCCAGCAGCCCGGACGGGCTAGTGGATACGCAGTATTTT; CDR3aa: CASSPDGLVDTQYF
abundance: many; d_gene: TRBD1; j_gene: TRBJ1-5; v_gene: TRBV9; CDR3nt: TGTGCCAGCAGCCGTCCTGGGACAGGGGCGCCAAAAGGAAATCAGCCCCAGCATTTT; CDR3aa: CASSRPGTGAPKGNQPQHF
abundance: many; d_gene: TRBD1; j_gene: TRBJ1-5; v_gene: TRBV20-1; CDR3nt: TGCAGTGCTAGAAGATCAGGGGGCTTCAATCAGCCCCAGCATTTT; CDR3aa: CSARRSGGFNQPQHF
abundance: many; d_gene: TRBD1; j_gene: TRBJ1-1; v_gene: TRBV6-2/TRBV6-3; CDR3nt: TGTGCCAGCAGTCCCCAGATGGGACAGGGGAGCACTGAAGCTTTCTTT; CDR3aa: CASSPQMGQGSTEAFF
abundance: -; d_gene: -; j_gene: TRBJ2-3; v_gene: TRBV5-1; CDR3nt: TGCGCCAGCAGCTTGGGCAACCGCGTGACAGATACACAGTATTTT; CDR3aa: CASSLGNRVTDTQYF